The rows below give T cell receptor beta chains drawn from one sample of a study of T cell responses to AZD1222 COVID-19 vaccine. TCRdb's copy holds only in-frame clones and misses some; the assay was immunoSEQ multiplex PCR. The data contain 120,000 to 150,000 clones, about 92% of them singletons. This sample comprised peripheral blood, obtained on day 0 of AZD1222 vaccination. The receptors were sampled from an adult in good health. The CDR3 runs from the conserved cysteine through the conserved F or W. The D gene is left open where the match is weak.

j_gene	v_gene	d_gene	CDR3aa	CDR3nt
TRBJ2-7	TRBV10-3	.	CAINPGSGSYEQYF	TGTGCCATCAACCCGGGCTCGGGCTCCTACGAGCAGTACTTC
TRBJ1-2	TRBV5-1	.	CASSLVPGYYGYTF	TGCGCCAGCAGCTTGGTGCCGGGATACTATGGCTACACCTTC
TRBJ2-3	TRBV21-1	.	CASSSIGAGGSADTQYF	TGTGCCAGCAGCTCAATCGGAGCCGGCGGGAGTGCAGATACGCAGTATTTT
TRBJ1-5	TRBV30	.	CAWSTGSGSLQPQHF	TGTGCCTGGAGCACTGGGTCAGGGAGTCTTCAGCCCCAGCATTTT
TRBJ1-1	TRBV28	.	CASSLMQRNTEAFF	TGTGCCAGCAGTTTAATGCAGAGGAACACTGAAGCTTTCTTT
TRBJ1-3	TRBV3-1/TRBV3-2	.	CASSLRESGNTIYF	TGTGCCAGCAGCCTCAGGGAGTCTGGAAACACCATATATTTT
TRBJ1-6	TRBV7-2	.	CASTPLGRGRNSPLHF	TGTGCCAGCACCCCGCTCGGGAGGGGGAGGAATTCACCCCTCCACTTT
TRBJ2-1	TRBV5-4	.	CASSSTAGRGRSYNEQFF	TGTGCCAGCAGCTCCACAGCGGGTCGGGGTCGCTCCTACAATGAGCAGTTCTTC
TRBJ2-3	TRBV6-5	.	CASGPSGVTDTQYF	TGTGCCAGCGGGCCGAGTGGGGTAACAGATACGCAGTATTTT
TRBJ1-2	TRBV3-1/TRBV3-2	.	CASSQVEGPYTF	TGTGCCAGCAGCCAAGTGGAGGGGCCCTACACCTTC
TRBJ1-3	TRBV5-1	TRBD1	CASGTGGSGNTIYF	TGCGCCAGTGGGACAGGGGGCTCTGGAAACACCATATATTTT
TRBJ1-1	TRBV2	.	CASKVNTEAFF	TGTGCCAGCAAAGTGAACACTGAAGCTTTCTTT
TRBJ2-7	TRBV5-5	TRBD1	CASSSTDRGYEQYF	TGTGCCAGCAGCTCCACGGACAGGGGCTACGAGCAGTACTTC
TRBJ1-4	TRBV2	TRBD1	CASSIPGQGNEKLFF	TGTGCCAGCAGTATCCCGGGACAGGGGAATGAAAAACTGTTTTTT